The subject of this entry is one TCR beta chain. The antigen is unknown. The data are from a study of cytomegalovirus exposure and HLA in healthy donors. Study-level information: Among the roughly 430 genotyped donors, approximately 81% were placed in the Caucasian-associated ancestry cluster.

Notes on the study in general: Some TCR beta chains (more than 150 of them) were listed as cytomegalovirus-associated.

Primers: 60 Vbeta forward and 13 Jbeta reverse. The data were produced by immunoSEQ multiplex PCR, yet TCRdb's version contains in-frame clones alone and is incomplete. The repertoire has roughly 200,000 clones, around 88% of them found once; the top ten carry about 1%. CDR1 SGHRS and CDR2 YFSETQ come from the germline V gene. Losses at the gene ends were 4 bases for V and 4 bases for J; bases not matched to a gene: 9. The CDR3 has 16 residues. The chain couples TRBV5-1 to TRBJ1-3; TRBD1 agrees at 9 bases. Source material: PBMCs. The TCR comes from a woman between 18 and 30 years old in good health and CMV-seronegative. CDR3 residues: CASSDPRDRAGNTIYF. DNA for the CDR3: TGCGCCAGCAGCGATCCCCGGGACAGGGCCGGAAACACCATATATTTT. Variable domain in full (rest from reference TRBV5-1 and TRBJ1-3): KAGVTQTPRYLIKTRGQQVTLSCSPISGHRSVSWYQQTPGQGLQFLFEYFSETQRNKGNFPGRFSGRQFSNSRSEMNVSTLELGDSALYLCASSDPRDRAGNTIYFGEGSWLTVV.